The 4 T cell receptor beta chains presented below share a single source sample, sequenced in a study of radiation and T cells in renal cell carcinoma. Assay: immunoSEQ multiplex PCR; the TCRdb copy retains only in-frame clones and omits some. The sample consists of fewer than 15,000 clones, 62% of them appearing once. As for treatment: treatment-naive control, cytoreductive nephrectomy. Sequencing was performed on tumor tissue, taken from a patient whose treatment was nephrectomy without radiotherapy. The receptors were gathered from a man aged 55 to 70 with renal cell carcinoma.

The V call is TRBV6-6, the J call TRBJ2-5, with D tentatively TRBD1 (8 bases). There are 16 residues in the CDR3. Trimming took off 6 bases at V and 5 bases at J, with 22 bases between the two ends. Germline CDR1 and CDR2: MNHNY and SVGAGI (reference sequence). As DNA, the CDR3 is TGTGCCAGCAGCTTTAGTTTCGGACAGGGAGGGGAGACCCAGTACTTC. Amino acids: CASSFSFGQGGETQYF.

V is TRBV6-1 and J is TRBJ2-2; 7 nucleotides align to TRBD2. Germline values: CDR1 MNHNS, CDR2 SASEGT. The CDR3 has 16 residues. Trimming cost V 2 bases and J 1 base; bases outside gene matches: 4. In DNA form, the CDR3 reads TGTGCCAGCAGTGAAAGGCGGGGGATGAACACCGGGGAGCTGTTTTTT. Translation: CASSERRGMNTGELFF.

The CDR3 nucleotides read TGTGCCAGCAGCACCGGACTAGCGGGAAGCACAGATACGCAGTATTTT. It codes for CASSTGLAGSTDTQYF. V gene TRBV5-4 combines with J gene TRBJ2-3; 12 bases line up with TRBD2. This CDR3 region has 16 residues. V was clipped by 4 bases and J by 0 bases; unmatched bases: 3. Germline CDR1 is SGHNT and CDR2 is YYREEE (reference sequence).

The rearrangement joins TRBV5-1 to TRBJ2-1, with D possibly TRBD1 on 6 matching bases. CDR1 is SGHRS, CDR2 YFSETQ, per germline. The CDR3 runs to 15 residues. Deletions cut 4 bases from V and 1 base from J, with 12 bases between. CDR3 bases: TGCGCCAGCAGCCAAGAAGGGGGTTCCTACAATGAGCAGTTCTTC. Protein: CASSQEGGSYNEQFF.